These T cell receptor beta chains were read from a single sample in a study of graft-versus-host responses after intestinal transplantation. Profiling relied on immunoSEQ multiplex PCR, and the TCRdb table lists in-frame clones only, not all of them. Here the sample spans tens of thousands of clones, approximately 92% being singletons. The sequences come from PBMCs, collected 98 days after intestinal transplantation. The receptor source for this set is a human patient who received an intestinal transplant, so some T cells may come from the graft donor. Each CDR3 is given with its conserved first and last residue. The D gene is left open where the match is weak. Clone size is stated in some rows and not others, as once, few, many or a class when expanded.

v_gene: TRBV6-5; d_gene: -; len: 13; abundance: -; j_gene: TRBJ2-7; CDR3nt: TGTGCCAGCAGTGACCGGGACGGCTACGAGCAGTACTTC; CDR3aa: CASSDRDGYEQYF
v_gene: TRBV5-5; d_gene: -; len: 13; abundance: -; j_gene: TRBJ2-7; CDR3nt: TGTGCCAGCAGCTCCACACAGGCGGACGAGCAGTACTTC; CDR3aa: CASSSTQADEQYF
v_gene: TRBV28; d_gene: -; len: 13; abundance: -; j_gene: TRBJ2-7; CDR3nt: TGTGCCAGCAGTTTAAACGGCCCTTACGAGCAGTACTTC; CDR3aa: CASSLNGPYEQYF
v_gene: TRBV7-8; d_gene: -; len: 17; abundance: -; j_gene: TRBJ2-7; CDR3nt: TGTGCCAGCAGCTTAGCGACTGGGTGGAGGGGGCCGGTCGAGCAGTACTTC; CDR3aa: CASSLATGWRGPVEQYF
v_gene: TRBV6-5; d_gene: TRBD1; len: 15; abundance: -; j_gene: TRBJ1-1; CDR3nt: TGTGCCAGCAGTTACGGAATACAGGGGGCGACTGAAGCTTTCTTT; CDR3aa: CASSYGIQGATEAFF
v_gene: TRBV28; d_gene: TRBD1; len: 18; abundance: -; j_gene: TRBJ2-7; CDR3nt: TGTGCCAGCAGTTTAGGGTCCCGGGACAGGGGCTCTAGGTACGAGCAGTACTTC; CDR3aa: CASSLGSRDRGSRYEQYF
v_gene: TRBV5-1; d_gene: TRBD2; len: 19; abundance: -; j_gene: TRBJ2-3; CDR3nt: TGCGCCAGCAGCTTGGCTGTTCGGTTGAGCGGGAAGGCCACGGATACGCAGTATTTT; CDR3aa: CASSLAVRLSGKATDTQYF
v_gene: TRBV6-6; d_gene: -; len: 12; abundance: -; j_gene: TRBJ2-7; CDR3nt: TGTGCCAGCGGGGGCCTTTCCTACGAGCAGTACTTC; CDR3aa: CASGGLSYEQYF
v_gene: TRBV7-9; d_gene: -; len: 16; abundance: -; j_gene: TRBJ2-6; CDR3nt: TGTGCCAGCAGCTTACTCGCCAGCCCTGGGGCCAACGTCCTGACTTTC; CDR3aa: CASSLLASPGANVLTF
v_gene: TRBV4-1; d_gene: -; len: 16; abundance: -; j_gene: TRBJ1-5; CDR3nt: TGCGCCAGCAGTCCCCGGGAGGGGTCTAGCAATCAGCCCCAGCATTTT; CDR3aa: CASSPREGSSNQPQHF
v_gene: TRBV5-6; d_gene: TRBD2; len: 16; abundance: -; j_gene: TRBJ2-1; CDR3nt: TGTGCCAGCAGCACAATTCTAGCGGGAATAGGCAATGAGCAGTTCTTC; CDR3aa: CASSTILAGIGNEQFF
v_gene: TRBV5-5; d_gene: -; len: 13; abundance: -; j_gene: TRBJ2-3; CDR3nt: TGTGCCAGCAGCTTGGCCAGTACAGATACGCAGTATTTT; CDR3aa: CASSLASTDTQYF
v_gene: TRBV5-4; d_gene: -; len: 16; abundance: once; j_gene: TRBJ2-5; CDR3nt: TGTGCCAGCAGCTCGGATCCTCAGACTCCGGAAGGGACCCAGTACTTC; CDR3aa: CASSSDPQTPEGTQYF
v_gene: TRBV13; d_gene: -; len: 15; abundance: -; j_gene: TRBJ2-1; CDR3nt: TGTGCCAGCAGCAAACCGGACTCCCCTGGGGACGAGCAGTTCTTC; CDR3aa: CASSKPDSPGDEQFF
v_gene: TRBV29-1; d_gene: -; len: 12; abundance: -; j_gene: TRBJ1-2; CDR3nt: TGCAGCGCTCGACAGGCCAACTATGGCTACACCTTC; CDR3aa: CSARQANYGYTF
v_gene: TRBV6-6; d_gene: TRBD1; len: 15; abundance: -; j_gene: TRBJ1-2; CDR3nt: TGTGCCAGCAGTTCGGCGGACAGGCCCAGCGATGGCTACACCTTC; CDR3aa: CASSSADRPSDGYTF
v_gene: TRBV7-9; d_gene: -; len: 15; abundance: -; j_gene: TRBJ2-1; CDR3nt: TGTGCCAGCAGCTTAGCTCCAGAGAATTACAATGAGCAGTTCTTC; CDR3aa: CASSLAPENYNEQFF
v_gene: TRBV6-1; d_gene: TRBD2; len: 17; abundance: -; j_gene: TRBJ2-5; CDR3nt: TGTGCCAGCAGTGACCTTACGACTAGCGGGAACCAAGAGACCCAGTACTTC; CDR3aa: CASSDLTTSGNQETQYF
v_gene: TRBV19; d_gene: -; len: 15; abundance: -; j_gene: TRBJ2-7; CDR3nt: TGTGCCAGTAGTATGAGGAGGAGGGGTTACTACGAGCAGTACTTC; CDR3aa: CASSMRRRGYYEQYF
v_gene: TRBV5-8; d_gene: -; len: 13; abundance: -; j_gene: TRBJ1-2; CDR3nt: TGTGCCAGCAGCCCGGCCCTCGTCTATGGCTACACCTTC; CDR3aa: CASSPALVYGYTF
v_gene: TRBV1; d_gene: -; len: 19; abundance: -; j_gene: TRBJ2-3; CDR3nt: TGCACCAGCAGCCAAGATCGCGAGACTAGCGGGGCCCGCACAGATACGCAGTATTTT; CDR3aa: CTSSQDRETSGARTDTQYF
v_gene: TRBV7-3; d_gene: TRBD1; len: 18; abundance: -; j_gene: TRBJ2-2; CDR3nt: TGTGCCAGCAGCTTAACGAGTCGGCAGGGGGCGGACACCGGGGAGCTGTTTTTT; CDR3aa: CASSLTSRQGADTGELFF
v_gene: TRBV4-1; d_gene: -; len: 15; abundance: few; j_gene: TRBJ1-3; CDR3nt: TGCGCCAGCAGGGTGGGACCGCGCTCTGGAAACACCATATATTTT; CDR3aa: CASRVGPRSGNTIYF
v_gene: TRBV28; d_gene: -; len: 12; abundance: -; j_gene: TRBJ2-3; CDR3nt: TGTGCCAGCAGTTTGGGAGCAGATACGCAGTATTTT; CDR3aa: CASSLGADTQYF
v_gene: TRBV28; d_gene: -; len: 12; abundance: -; j_gene: TRBJ1-1; CDR3nt: TGTGCCAGCAGTCCAGCGAACACTGAAGCTTTCTTT; CDR3aa: CASSPANTEAFF
v_gene: TRBV28; d_gene: -; len: 13; abundance: -; j_gene: TRBJ1-1; CDR3nt: TGTGCCAGCAGTGCGGATTTGAACACTGAAGCTTTCTTT; CDR3aa: CASSADLNTEAFF
v_gene: TRBV4-1; d_gene: TRBD1; len: 16; abundance: -; j_gene: TRBJ2-7; CDR3nt: TGCGCCAGCAGCCAAGTCGATAGGGGGCCCTCCTACGAGCAGTACTTC; CDR3aa: CASSQVDRGPSYEQYF
v_gene: TRBV4-1; d_gene: -; len: 14; abundance: once; j_gene: TRBJ2-6; CDR3nt: TGCGCCAGCAGTTGGCGCTCTGGGGCCAACGTCCTGACTTTC; CDR3aa: CASSWRSGANVLTF
v_gene: TRBV6-4; d_gene: -; len: 15; abundance: -; j_gene: TRBJ2-6; CDR3nt: TGTGCCAGCAGTGACTCGGGGGCAGGGGCCAACGTCCTGACTTTC; CDR3aa: CASSDSGAGANVLTF
v_gene: TRBV30; d_gene: TRBD1; len: 15; abundance: -; j_gene: TRBJ2-7; CDR3nt: TGTGCCTGGAGTGTTCTGACAGGGTTTACTTACGAGCAGTACTTC; CDR3aa: CAWSVLTGFTYEQYF
v_gene: TRBV19; d_gene: TRBD2; len: 16; abundance: -; j_gene: TRBJ2-3; CDR3nt: TGTGCCAGTAGTCCGCGGACTAGTGGGAGCACAGATACGCAGTATTTT; CDR3aa: CASSPRTSGSTDTQYF
v_gene: TRBV19; d_gene: -; len: 15; abundance: -; j_gene: TRBJ1-3; CDR3nt: TGTGCCAGTAGTGGGTCAACGAACTCTGGAAACACCATATATTTT; CDR3aa: CASSGSTNSGNTIYF
v_gene: TRBV28; d_gene: TRBD1; len: 14; abundance: -; j_gene: TRBJ2-4; CDR3nt: TGTGCCAGCAGTCTCGGACAGGGCGGGGACATTCAGTACTTC; CDR3aa: CASSLGQGGDIQYF
v_gene: TRBV18; d_gene: TRBD1; len: 14; abundance: -; j_gene: TRBJ2-5; CDR3nt: TGTGCCAGCTCACCGCGACAGGGGCAAGAGACCCAGTACTTC; CDR3aa: CASSPRQGQETQYF
v_gene: TRBV5-1; d_gene: TRBD2; len: 16; abundance: -; j_gene: TRBJ2-7; CDR3nt: TGCGCCAGCAGTTACAAAGGACTAGCGGAGATCTACGAGCAGTACTTC; CDR3aa: CASSYKGLAEIYEQYF
v_gene: TRBV9; d_gene: TRBD1; len: 15; abundance: -; j_gene: TRBJ2-5; CDR3nt: TGTGCCAGCAGCTCTGGACAGGGCCCTCAAGAGACCCAGTACTTC; CDR3aa: CASSSGQGPQETQYF
v_gene: TRBV6-5; d_gene: TRBD2; len: 15; abundance: -; j_gene: TRBJ2-7; CDR3nt: TGCGCCAGCAGTTACTTGGGACTAGCGGATTACGAACAGTACTTC; CDR3aa: CASSYLGLADYEQYF
v_gene: TRBV9; d_gene: -; len: 14; abundance: -; j_gene: TRBJ1-2; CDR3nt: TGTGCCAGCGCCCTCGCGACTACTAACTATGGCTACACCTTC; CDR3aa: CASALATTNYGYTF